This T cell receptor (beta chain) was identified in a study of OX40 agonist ivuxolimab in advanced cancers. About the study: Three patients got partial responses; one had hepatocellular carcinoma and two had cutaneous melanoma.

TCRdb keeps only in-frame clones here, not all; method: immunoSEQ multiplex PCR. The sample has around 140,000 clones, about 93% seen once; the top ten hold more than 1%. The input for sequencing was CD4+ or CD8+ T cells sorted from blood, taken in a trial of the OX40 agonist ivuxolimab. The origin of this receptor is an adult with an advanced solid tumor such as melanoma, head and neck, liver or kidney cancer.

DNA for the CDR3: TGTGCTAGTGGTCTGGCGGGTGGGGGCGTCCCCGGGGAGCTGTTTTTT. Protein sequence: CASGLAGGGVPGELFF. This chain links TRBV12-5 with TRBJ2-2; D possibly corresponds to TRBD1 (6 bases). V lost 5 bases and J lost 6, with 19 bases in between. This CDR3 region has 16 residues. Germline values: CDR1 LGHNT, CDR2 FRNRAP.